The 19 T cell receptor beta chains presented below share a single source sample, sequenced in a study of shared clonotypes between healthy human individuals. Assay used: immunoSEQ multiplex PCR; TCRdb lists only in-frame clones, some missing. The sample has millions of clones, roughly 95% seen once; the top ten hold 0.13%. Sequencing was performed on naive CD4+ T cells sorted from blood. Subset in this sample: CD45RA+ positively selected. These TCRs come from a man aged 18 to 30 in good health.

This clone was seen once. V and J are TRBV5-4 and TRBJ1-4; 7 bases agree with TRBD1. Germline V gives CDR1 SGHNT, CDR2 YYREEE (reference sequence). With V trimmed by 4 bases and J by 7 bases, 13 bases remained unmatched. The CDR3 spans 16 residues. This chain's CDR3 is CASSAGRGQVGEKLFF. CDR3 nucleotide sequence: TGTGCCAGCAGCGCCGGGAGGGGGCAGGTTGGTGAAAAACTGTTTTTT.

The chain recombines TRBV29-1 with TRBJ2-7; TRBD2 matches 14 bases. Trimming took 2 bases from V and 5 from J; bases not matched to a gene: 5. This CDR3 is built from 15 residues. Germline V gene sequence: CDR1 SQVTM, CDR2 ANQGSEA. The DNA for the CDR3 is TGCAGCGTTGAACACGGGACTAGCGGGAGCAACGAGCAGTACTTC. Its translation is CSVEHGTSGSNEQYF.

The chain links TRBV28 to TRBJ2-6; 7 bases match TRBD1. Trimming took 6 bases from V and 4 from J; bases not matched to a gene: 6. Germline CDR1 is MDHEN and CDR2 is SYDVKM. The CDR3 extends over 15 amino acids. In nucleotides, the CDR3 is TGTGCCAGCAGGGAGACAGGGCGGGGGGCCAACGTCCTGACTTTC. Translating gives CASRETGRGANVLTF. The whole variable domain, remainder taken from reference TRBV28 and TRBJ2-6, is DVKVTQSSRYLVKRTGEKVFLECVQDMDHENMFWYRQDPGLGLRLIYFSYDVKMKEKGDIPEGYSVSREKKERFSLILESASTNQTSMYLCASRETGRGANVLTFGAGSRLTVL.

This chain links TRBV4-2 with TRBJ1-4, with 7 bases fitting TRBD1. CDR3 length: 16 residues. After removal of 5 bases from V and 0 bases from J, the junction contained 6 bases not matched to a gene. CDR1 is LGHNA, CDR2 YNFKEQ, per germline. The CDR3 region is CASSEPGQPTNEKLFF. CDR3 sequence (DNA): TGTGCCAGCAGCGAGCCGGGACAGCCAACTAATGAAAAACTGTTTTTT.

This clone has only one observation. The chain is built from TRBV15 and TRBJ1-1; D unresolved. CDR1 is LNHNV, CDR2 YYDKDF, per germline (reference sequence). The CDR3 is made up of 12 amino acids. Trimming stripped 5 bases from V and 4 bases from J, with 8 bases between. The CDR3 DNA reads TGTGCCACCAGCGGTCGGCTCACTGAAGCTTTCTTT. Its protein product is CATSGRLTEAFF.

This chain joins TRBV10-1 and TRBJ2-3; tentatively, D is TRBD2 (6 bases). The germline CDR1 and CDR2 sequences are WNHNN and SYGVQD (reference sequence). This CDR3 spans 15 amino acids. Trimming removed 0 bases from V and 3 bases from J, with 10 bases in between. The DNA for the CDR3 is TGCGCCAGCAGTGAGTCGACGACTAGAACAGATACGCAGTATTTT. Protein product: CASSESTTRTDTQYF.

This chain links TRBV4-1 with TRBJ1-6; D remains ambiguous. The germline V gene has CDR1 MGHRA and CDR2 YSYEKL. Trimming took 1 base from V and 10 from J, leaving 14 bases between them. The length of the CDR3 is 15 residues. In DNA form, the CDR3 reads TGCGCCAGCAGCCAAGTGTCCCGGTCGGGGTCACCCCTCCACTTT. Translating gives CASSQVSRSGSPLHF.

The V gene is TRBV5-6, the J gene TRBJ1-5; D is perhaps TRBD1 (5 bases). The CDR3 covers 14 residues. The V end was cut by 2 bases, the J end by 6 bases, with 12 bases between. The V gene's germline CDR1 is SGHDT and CDR2 YYEEEE. The CDR3, as DNA: TGTGCCAGCAGCTTCGGAGGGGATCGTCAGCCCCAGCATTTT. It codes for CASSFGGDRQPQHF.

The rearrangement uses TRBV18 and TRBJ1-2; no firm D call. The V end lost 3 bases, the J end lost 4 bases, and 9 bases lay between the germline ends. Germline-derived CDR1 and CDR2 are KGHSH and LQKENI. This CDR3 region has 13 residues. The CDR3 protein is CASSPVRTYGYTF. The CDR3 nucleotides are TGTGCCAGCTCACCCGTGAGGACCTATGGCTACACCTTC.

This rearrangement joins TRBV4-3 to TRBJ2-2; 12 bases agree with TRBD2. Germline V gene sequence: CDR1 LGHNA, CDR2 YSLEER. CDR3 length: 17 residues. The V gene end was trimmed by 1 base and the J gene end by 5 bases; junction bases not matched to a gene: 5. The CDR3 nucleotides are TGCGCCAGCAGCCAAGGGACTAGCGGGACTCTTACCGGGGAGCTGTTTTTT. Its translation is CASSQGTSGTLTGELFF.

The V call is TRBV7-9, the J call TRBJ2-2; possibly TRBD2 for D (6 bases). Germline V gene lookup returns CDR1 SEHNR and CDR2 FQNEAQ (reference sequence). There are 13 residues in the CDR3. V shed 5 bases and J shed 7 bases, with 11 bases lying between them. CDR3 in DNA: TGTGCCAGCAGCGCGGGAACCCACGGGGAGCTGTTTTTT. This gives the protein CASSAGTHGELFF.

The rearrangement links TRBV7-2 to TRBJ2-1; 7 bases agree with TRBD2. Germline V gene sequence: CDR1 SGHTA, CDR2 FQGNSA. The trim removed 5 bases at V and 4 bases at J, leaving 8 bases unmatched. The CDR3 sequence is 15 residues long. CDR3 in amino acids: CASSVSSGFYNEQFF. The CDR3 DNA is TGTGCCAGCAGCGTATCTAGCGGTTTTTACAATGAGCAGTTCTTC.

The table lists this clone with a count of one. Germline and junction disagree at one end, which may indicate a read error. The rearrangement links TRBV18 to TRBJ2-7, with 8 positions matching TRBD1. The CDR3 sequence is 16 residues long. Germline V gives CDR1 KGHSH, CDR2 LQKENI. The DNA for the CDR3 is TGTGCCAGCTCACCGGTTCAGGGGGCGTCCTCCTTCGAGCAGTACTTC. Protein product: CASSPVQGASSFEQYF.

The CDR3, as DNA: TGTGCCAGTAGTATTCTAGGGGACAGAGACACCCGGAGCTCCTACAATGAGCAGTTCTTC. Amino acid sequence: CASSILGDRDTRSSYNEQFF. J is TRBJ2-1 and V is TRBV19; 7 bases line up with TRBD1. The germline V gene encodes CDR1 LNHDA and CDR2 SQIVND (reference sequence). The J segment lost 0 bases and the V segment lost 3 bases, leaving 17 bases of the junction unmatched. This CDR3 is 20 amino acids long. The complete variable domain, with remaining parts taken from reference TRBV19 and TRBJ2-1, reads DGGITQSPKYLFRKEGQNVTLSCEQNLNHDAMYWYRQDPGQGLRLIYYSQIVNDFQKGDIAEGYSVSREKKESFPLTVTSAQKNPTAFYLCASSILGDRDTRSSYNEQFFGPGTRLTVL.

This clone was counted ten times or more. The gene calls are TRBV7-8 and TRBJ1-2; D is perhaps TRBD1 (6 bases). This CDR3 is 17 amino acids long. V gave up 5 bases and J gave up 3 bases, with 22 bases separating them. Germline loops: CDR1 SGHVS, CDR2 FQNEAQ. The CDR3 reads CASSRETAGERYYGYTF. The CDR3 DNA is TGTGCCAGCAGCCGAGAGACGGCAGGGGAAAGATACTATGGCTACACCTTC. The whole variable domain, filled in from reference TRBV7-8 and TRBJ1-2, reads GAGVSQSPRYKVAKRGQDVALRCDPISGHVSLFWYQQALGQGPEFLTYFQNEAQLDKSGLPSDRFFAERPEGSVSTLKIQRTQQEDSAVYLCASSRETAGERYYGYTFGSGTRLTVV.

To note about this clone: Other DNA sequences in this specimen translate into the identical CDR3. The chain carries TRBV30 and TRBJ2-1, with 7 bases identical to TRBD2. The CDR3 consists of 15 residues. With V trimmed by 0 bases and J by 1 base, 3 bases remained unmatched. Germline V lookup: CDR1 GTSNPN, CDR2 SVGIG (reference sequence). In nucleotides, the CDR3 is TGTGCCTGGAGTGTACGTAGCGGGTCCTACAATGAGCAGTTCTTC. Its protein is CAWSVRSGSYNEQFF.

The chain uses TRBV7-9 and TRBJ2-7; D call uncertain. CDR3 length: 16 amino acids. V dropped 1 base and J dropped 2 bases, with 15 bases sitting between them. The germline V gene has CDR1 SEHNR and CDR2 FQNEAQ (reference sequence). The CDR3 DNA follows: TGTGCCAGCAGCTTAGGATCAGGCACCGATGCCTACGAGCAGTACTTC. It codes for CASSLGSGTDAYEQYF.

On this clone: This specimen includes other DNA sequences encoding the same CDR3. J is TRBJ2-7 and V is TRBV30; no reliable D call. Germline V gene lookup returns CDR1 GTSNPN and CDR2 SVGIG (reference sequence). V gave up 0 bases and J gave up 2 bases, with 8 bases separating them. The CDR3 contains 13 residues. In DNA, the CDR3 is TGTGCCTGGAGTGTGGGCGGCCCCTACGAGCAGTACTTC. Residues: CAWSVGGPYEQYF.

CDR3 region: CASSFAGEAYEQYF. The DNA of the CDR3 is TGTGCCAGCAGCTTCGCGGGAGAGGCCTACGAGCAGTACTTC. This chain joins TRBV11-2 and TRBJ2-7, with 7 bases fitting TRBD2. The CDR3 sequence is 14 residues long. CDR1 SGHAT and CDR2 FQNNGV come from the germline V gene. After removal of 3 bases from V and 2 bases from J, the junction contained 4 bases not matched to a gene.